This T cell receptor beta chain is drawn from a study of technical replicates of blood from four donors. Some clones are missing from TCRdb's copy, which holds only in-frame ones; the method was immunoSEQ multiplex PCR. The data contain some 87,000 clones, roughly 96% of them singletons. The sequencing sample was made of T cells isolated from PBMCs. The receptor was derived from a human donor in good health.

The CDR3 loop is CASGQGNTEAFF. In nucleotides, the CDR3 is TGTGCCAGTGGACAGGGGAACACTGAAGCTTTCTTT. The rearrangement uses TRBV19 and TRBJ1-1; 8 bases fit TRBD1. There are 12 residues in the CDR3. CDR1 is LNHDA, CDR2 SQIVND, per germline (reference sequence). V gave up 8 bases and J gave up 1 base; unmatched junction bases: 0.